The present T cell receptor (beta chain) was sequenced within a study of blood T cell repertoires in COVID-19. The wider study: Sites across the United States, Italy and Spain contributed samples from acute and convalescent COVID-19.

Cohort allocation depended upon clinical history that participants reported. The V and J ends lost 11 bases and 3 bases, in that order; junction bases with no gene match: 6. From germline, CDR1 is SNHLY and CDR2 FYNNEI. The CDR3 is 13 residues long. Profiling relied on immunoSEQ multiplex PCR, and the TCRdb table lists in-frame clones only, not all of them. Of 200,000 to 250,000 clones listed, about 93% are singletons. This chain connects TRBV2 to TRBJ2-3, with TRBD2 matching over 9 bases. The source of this sequence is a young woman who had recovered from COVID-19. Sequenced input: PBMCs or T cells enriched from blood (not recorded which). The CDR3 loop is CAGGREGTDTQYF. The CDR3 nucleotides read TGTGCCGGCGGGAGGGAGGGAACAGATACGCAGTATTTT.